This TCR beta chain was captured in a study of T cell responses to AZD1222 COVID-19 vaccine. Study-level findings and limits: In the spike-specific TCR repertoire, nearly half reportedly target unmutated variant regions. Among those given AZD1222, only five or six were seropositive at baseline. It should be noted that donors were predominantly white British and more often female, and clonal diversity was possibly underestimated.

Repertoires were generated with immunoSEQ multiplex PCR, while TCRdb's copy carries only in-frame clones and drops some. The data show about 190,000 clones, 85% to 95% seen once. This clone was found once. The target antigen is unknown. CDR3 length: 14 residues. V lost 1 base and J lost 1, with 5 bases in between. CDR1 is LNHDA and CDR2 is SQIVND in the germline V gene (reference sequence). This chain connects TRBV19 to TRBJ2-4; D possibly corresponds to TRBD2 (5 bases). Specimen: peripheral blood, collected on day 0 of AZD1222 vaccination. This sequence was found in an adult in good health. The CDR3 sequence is CASSIGGAKNIQYF. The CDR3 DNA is TGTGCCAGTAGTATAGGAGGGGCCAAAAACATTCAGTACTTC.